Following are 30 T cell receptor beta chains from one sample sequenced in a study of shared clonotypes between healthy human individuals. Repertoires were generated with immunoSEQ multiplex PCR, while TCRdb's copy carries only in-frame clones and drops some. The data contain 2,500,000 or so clones, around 90% of them singletons. What was sequenced was naive CD4+ T cells from PBMCs. Subset noted: CD45RA+ positively selected. Receptor source: a man aged 18 to 30 in good health. Some clones in this sample may be carry-over from other donors' samples.

The chain joins TRBV5-1 to TRBJ2-7, with 9 bases lining up with TRBD2. V lost 4 bases, J lost 0 bases, and 11 bases stayed unmatched. CDR1 is SGHRS, CDR2 YFSETQ, per germline. The CDR3 runs to 17 residues. The CDR3 nucleotides are TGCGCCAGCAGCCCGCGAGGCGGGGGGGGGACCTCCTACGAGCAGTACTTC. Protein product: CASSPRGGGGTSYEQYF. The variable domain in full, with the rest retrieved from reference TRBV5-1 and TRBJ2-7, is KAGVTQTPRYLIKTRGQQVTLSCSPISGHRSVSWYQQTPGQGLQFLFEYFSETQRNKGNFPGRFSGRQFSNSRSEMNVSTLELGDSALYLCASSPRGGGGTSYEQYFGPGTRLTVT.

The gene calls are TRBV7-8 and TRBJ1-1, with D hard to call. Trimming pared 5 bases from V and 1 base from J, leaving 11 bases between. Germline assignment: CDR1 SGHVS and CDR2 FQNEAQ. The CDR3 covers 14 residues. CDR3 bases: TGTGCCAGCAGCCCGATCACAGCGAACACTGAAGCTTTCTTT. It specifies CASSPITANTEAFF. Full variable domain (rest looked up from reference TRBV7-8 and TRBJ1-1): GAGVSQSPRYKVAKRGQDVALRCDPISGHVSLFWYQQALGQGPEFLTYFQNEAQLDKSGLPSDRFFAERPEGSVSTLKIQRTQQEDSAVYLCASSPITANTEAFFGQGTRLTVV.

Comments on this clone: Other DNA sequences in the sample encode the same CDR3. This chain uses TRBV7-3 with TRBJ2-1; D may be TRBD1 (5 bases). The CDR3 is 13 amino acids. Germline-derived CDR1 and CDR2 are SGHTA and FQGTGA. V dropped 2 bases and J dropped 5 bases, with 7 bases sitting between them. Here the CDR3 reads CASSLGQNNEQFF. DNA for the CDR3: TGTGCCAGCAGCTTAGGACAAAACAATGAGCAGTTCTTC.

V gene TRBV30 combines with J gene TRBJ2-5, with D possibly being TRBD2 (5 bases). The last part of the DNA fits TRBJ2-7 better; the J call may be wrong. The V gene's germline CDR1 is GTSNPN and CDR2 SVGIG (reference sequence). This CDR3 region has 14 residues. CDR3 in DNA: TGTGCCTGGAGTGTAATCCGGGGTTTCGACGAGCAGTACTTC. As protein: CAWSVIRGFDEQYF.

The count of this clone is one. The chain employs TRBV5-1 and TRBJ2-2; 7 bases are shared with TRBD1. With V trimmed by 1 base and J by 6 bases, 9 bases remained unmatched. CDR3 length: 16 residues. CDR1 is SGHRS and CDR2 is YFSETQ in the germline V gene. The CDR3 DNA sequence: TGCGCCAGCAGCTTGAACAGGGGAACAGGGCCCGGGGAGCTGTTTTTT. Amino acids: CASSLNRGTGPGELFF.

This rearrangement joins TRBV27 to TRBJ2-7, with D possibly called TRBD1 or TRBD2 (5 bases each). Germline V CDR1 and CDR2: MNHEY, SMNVEV (reference sequence). Trimming pared 5 bases from V and 6 bases from J, leaving 17 bases between. This CDR3 is 14 amino acids long. The CDR3: CASSPRDQPTEQYF. In DNA form, the CDR3 reads TGTGCCAGCAGTCCCCGGGACCAGCCCACCGAGCAGTACTTC.

This clone appeared a few times. V gene TRBV7-2 combines with J gene TRBJ1-5, with D uncertain. The CDR3 is 12 residues long. Germline V gene sequence: CDR1 SGHTA, CDR2 FQGNSA. V shed 3 bases and J shed 6 bases, with 6 bases lying between them. This CDR3 reads CASSFNGQPQHF. The CDR3 DNA sequence: TGTGCCAGCAGCTTCAACGGTCAGCCCCAGCATTTT. The variable domain in full, completed from reference TRBV7-2 and TRBJ1-5, reads GAGVSQSPSNKVTEKGKDVELRCDPISGHTALYWYRQSLGQGLEFLIYFQGNSAPDKSGLPSDRFSAERTGGSVSTLTIQRTQQEDSAVYLCASSFNGQPQHFGDGTRLSIL.

The chain has TRBV7-9 and TRBJ1-4; D is ambiguous. The CDR3 has 15 amino acids. V was clipped by 5 bases and J by 4 bases, with 14 bases between them. Germline V gene lookup returns CDR1 SEHNR and CDR2 FQNEAQ (reference sequence). The CDR3 protein is CASSPQAALNEKLFF. The CDR3 DNA reads as TGTGCCAGCAGCCCCCAGGCCGCCCTTAATGAAAAACTGTTTTTT.

The V and J genes are TRBV5-1 and TRBJ1-4; D may be TRBD1 (5 bases). The CDR3 extends over 14 amino acids. The germline gives CDR1 SGHRS, CDR2 YFSETQ. Trimming cost V 2 bases and J 4 bases, with 9 bases left between them. In DNA, the CDR3 is TGCGCCAGCAGCTTTGACAGCTTTAATGAAAAACTGTTTTTT. Its translation is CASSFDSFNEKLFF.

A single count supports this clone. The gene calls are TRBV18 and TRBJ1-4, with D unresolved. Germline V gene lookup returns CDR1 KGHSH and CDR2 LQKENI. Between the trimmed V and J ends, which lost 3 bases and 2 bases, there was a span of 10 bases. This CDR3 has 15 amino acids. In nucleotides, the CDR3 is TGTGCCAGCTCACCCGACGGGATGACTAATGAAAAACTGTTTTTT. Amino acids: CASSPDGMTNEKLFF. Together with reference TRBV18 and TRBJ1-4, the CDR3 gives the full variable domain: NAGVMQNPRHLVRRRGQEARLRCSPMKGHSHVYWYRQLPEEGLKFMVYLQKENIIDESGMPKERFSAEFPKEGPSILRIQQVVRGDSAAYFCASSPDGMTNEKLFFGSGTQLSVL.

The chain couples TRBV7-3 to TRBJ2-2; tentatively, D is TRBD1 (6 bases). From germline, CDR1 is SGHTA and CDR2 FQGTGA. V lost 4 bases and J 1 base, leaving 19 bases between the germline ends. The CDR3 runs to 18 residues. The DNA of the CDR3 is TGTGCCAGCAGCTCCCGCAAGCTTGAGGACAGGAACACCGGGGAGCTGTTTTTT. Residues: CASSSRKLEDRNTGELFF.

V and J are TRBV7-3 and TRBJ2-5; D is ambiguous. The CDR3 runs 13 residues. Germline V CDR1 and CDR2: SGHTA, FQGTGA. The V end was cut by 2 bases, the J end by 5 bases, with 9 bases between. CDR3 residues: CASSLSPRETQYF. CDR3 DNA: TGTGCCAGCAGCTTATCCCCCCGGGAGACCCAGTACTTC. Based on the CDR3 plus reference TRBV7-3 and TRBJ2-5, the full variable domain is GAGVSQTPSNKVTEKGKYVELRCDPISGHTALYWYRQSLGQGPEFLIYFQGTGAADDSGLPNDRFFAVRPEGSVSTLKIQRTERGDSAVYLCASSLSPRETQYFGPGTRLLVL.

This clone came up once. The rearrangement links TRBV2 to TRBJ2-1; D is possibly TRBD1 (5 bases). Germline V gene data show CDR1 as SNHLY and CDR2 as FYNNEI. CDR3 length equals 15 residues. V was cut by 4 bases and J by 7 bases, with 17 bases left in between. The CDR3 nucleotides are TGTGCCAGCAGTGTGCAGGGATCGGATTTTAATGAGCAGTTCTTC. As protein: CASSVQGSDFNEQFF.

This clone was counted only a few times. This rearrangement joins TRBV14 to TRBJ2-2, with D perhaps TRBD1 (5 bases). The CDR3 runs 15 residues. Trimming removed 2 bases at V and 6 bases at J, with 13 bases between. Germline lookup yields CDR1 SGHDN and CDR2 FVKESK. CDR3 amino acids: CASSQTPATAGELFF. The CDR3 region has the DNA TGTGCCAGCAGCCAAACACCCGCGACAGCCGGGGAGCTGTTTTTT.

This rearrangement joins TRBV27 to TRBJ2-3; possibly TRBD1 or TRBD2 for D (5 bases each). The ends were cut back, 11 bases at V and 2 bases at J, with 20 bases in the middle. Per the germline V gene, CDR1 is MNHEY and CDR2 is SMNVEV (reference sequence). The CDR3 totals 15 residues. The CDR3 reads CAAGDLLGITDTQYF. The CDR3 DNA reads TGTGCCGCTGGGGACCTATTAGGAATCACAGATACGCAGTATTTT.

As to this clone: Other DNA sequences in this specimen translate into the identical CDR3. The CDR3 bases are TGCGCCAGCAGCTTGTTTGGGTCTGGAAACACCATATATTTT. As protein: CASSLFGSGNTIYF. This sequence joins TRBV5-1 and TRBJ1-3; D not certain. V was clipped by 1 base and J by 1 base, with 6 bases between them. Germline lookup yields CDR1 SGHRS and CDR2 YFSETQ. The CDR3 spans 14 residues. The entire variable domain, with the rest obtained from reference TRBV5-1 and TRBJ1-3, is as follows: KAGVTQTPRYLIKTRGQQVTLSCSPISGHRSVSWYQQTPGQGLQFLFEYFSETQRNKGNFPGRFSGRQFSNSRSEMNVSTLELGDSALYLCASSLFGSGNTIYFGEGSWLTVV.

The rearrangement uses TRBV19 and TRBJ1-2; tentatively, D is TRBD1 (5 bases). V was shortened by 5 bases and J by 8 bases, with 21 bases between the two germline ends. CDR3 length: 15 amino acids. The germline V gene has CDR1 LNHDA and CDR2 SQIVND (reference sequence). CDR3: CASSVPRDGLFGYTF. Here the CDR3 DNA reads TGTGCCAGTAGTGTCCCACGGGACGGCTTGTTCGGCTACACCTTC. The full variable domain, completed using reference TRBV19 and TRBJ1-2, is DGGITQSPKYLFRKEGQNVTLSCEQNLNHDAMYWYRQDPGQGLRLIYYSQIVNDFQKGDIAEGYSVSREKKESFPLTVTSAQKNPTAFYLCASSVPRDGLFGYTFGSGTRLTVV.

The chain links TRBV6-5 to TRBJ2-5, with a possible D match to TRBD2 (5 bases). Germline CDR1 reads MNHEY; CDR2 reads SVGAGI. The V gene lost 8 bases and the J gene lost 10 bases, with 20 bases spanning the gap. CDR3 size: 13 residues. In nucleotides, the CDR3 is TGTGCCAGCTCCTTAGCCGGGGAAAGGGACCAGTACTTC. It translates to CASSLAGERDQYF.

A note on this clone: Other DNA sequences in this specimen translate into the identical CDR3. J is TRBJ2-3 and V is TRBV30; weak D call: TRBD2 (6 bases). This CDR3 is 14 amino acids long. The germline V and J ends were trimmed by 4 bases and 0 bases, with 11 bases remaining between them. The germline V gene has CDR1 GTSNPN and CDR2 SVGIG (reference sequence). This CDR3 is CAWIPGLSTDTQYF. CDR3 sequence (DNA): TGTGCCTGGATACCGGGACTTAGCACAGATACGCAGTATTTT.

The V call is TRBV10-2, the J call TRBJ2-7; 13 bases map to TRBD2. The germline V gene encodes CDR1 WSHSY and CDR2 SAAADI. Trimming took 6 bases from V and 2 from J; bases not matched to a gene: 4. The CDR3 is made up of 15 amino acids. CDR3 nucleotide sequence: TGCGCCAGCAGGCTACTAGCGGGAGGGGCCTACGAGCAGTACTTC. The encoded protein is CASRLLAGGAYEQYF.

This chain links TRBV4-1 with TRBJ1-2; D remains ambiguous. Per germline, CDR1 MGHRA and CDR2 YSYEKL. This CDR3 comprises 13 residues. V lost 2 bases and J lost 7, with 11 bases in between. This CDR3 is CASSQPHLPGYTF. The CDR3 DNA is TGCGCCAGCAGCCAACCGCACCTCCCTGGCTACACCTTC.

CDR3 in amino acids: CASSDSRSVMYSNQPQHF. The CDR3 DNA follows: TGTGCCAGCAGTGACTCGAGATCCGTGATGTATAGCAATCAGCCCCAGCATTTT. The V gene is TRBV6-4, the J gene TRBJ1-5; D ambiguous. The CDR3 has 18 residues. Germline V gene lookup returns CDR1 MRHNA and CDR2 SNTAGT. Trimming took 0 bases from V and 0 from J, leaving 15 bases between them.

The rearrangement links TRBV5-1 to TRBJ2-3; possibly TRBD2 for D (5 bases). V lost 1 base and J lost 0, with 9 bases in between. Germline-derived CDR1 and CDR2 are SGHRS and YFSETQ. This CDR3 has 15 residues. The CDR3 bases are TGCGCCAGCAGCTTGTCGCGGGTTAGCACAGATACGCAGTATTTT. Protein sequence: CASSLSRVSTDTQYF. Supplemented by reference TRBV5-1 and TRBJ2-3, the full variable domain reads KAGVTQTPRYLIKTRGQQVTLSCSPISGHRSVSWYQQTPGQGLQFLFEYFSETQRNKGNFPGRFSGRQFSNSRSEMNVSTLELGDSALYLCASSLSRVSTDTQYFGPGTRLTVL.

The V gene is TRBV9, the J gene TRBJ2-6, with a weak D call TRBD1 (5 bases). The CDR3 has 16 amino acids. V gave up 6 bases and J gave up 0 bases, with 13 bases separating them. Germline-derived CDR1 and CDR2 are SGDLS and YYNGEE. The CDR3 loop is CASKPGASSGANVLTF. CDR3 bases: TGTGCCAGCAAACCTGGGGCAAGCTCTGGGGCCAACGTCCTGACTTTC. Drawing the rest from reference TRBV9 and TRBJ2-6, the complete variable domain is DSGVTQTPKHLITATGQRVTLRCSPRSGDLSVYWYQQSLDQGLQFLIQYYNGEERAKGNILERFSAQQFPDLHSELNLSSLELGDSALYFCASKPGASSGANVLTFGAGSRLTVL.

This clone came up once. The V gene is TRBV19, the J gene TRBJ2-1; TRBD2 matches at 10 bases. The CDR3 totals 16 residues. The ends lost 5 bases at V and 10 bases at J; junction bases unmatched: 14. In germline, CDR1 is LNHDA, CDR2 SQIVND (reference sequence). CDR3 region: CASSPSWLAGVEEQFF. The DNA for the CDR3 is TGTGCCAGTAGTCCCTCCTGGCTAGCGGGAGTGGAGGAGCAGTTCTTC.

This sequence joins TRBV6-5 and TRBJ1-4, with D perhaps matching TRBD1 (5 bases). The CDR3 sequence is 16 residues long. Deletions cut 0 bases from V and 0 bases from J, with 8 bases between. Germline CDR1 MNHEY, CDR2 SVGAGI. CDR3 sequence reads: CASSYSGAATNEKLFF. CDR3 DNA sequence: TGTGCCAGCAGTTACTCCGGGGCCGCAACTAATGAAAAACTGTTTTTT.

This clone occurred once. The chain combines TRBV5-1 with TRBJ2-5; perhaps TRBD2 as D (7 bases). Trimming shortened V by 3 bases and J by 5 bases, and 14 bases separated the two germline ends. Germline V gene sequence: CDR1 SGHRS, CDR2 YFSETQ. This CDR3 contains 14 residues. CDR3: CASSSSQGGETQYF. CDR3 nucleotide sequence: TGCGCCAGCAGCTCTTCACAGGGAGGGGAGACCCAGTACTTC.

The V gene is TRBV5-4, the J gene TRBJ2-3, with D perhaps matching TRBD1 or TRBD2 (5 bases each). Germline lookup yields CDR1 SGHNT and CDR2 YYREEE (reference sequence). V was cut by 4 bases and J by 0 bases, with 12 bases left in between. This CDR3 contains 15 residues. CDR3 DNA: TGTGCCAGCAGCCTGGTGAGGGGCAGCACAGATACGCAGTATTTT. It specifies CASSLVRGSTDTQYF.

CDR3 amino acids: CASSDTGTAEKLFF. In DNA form, the CDR3 reads TGTGCCAGCAGTGACACCGGGACAGCTGAAAAACTGTTTTTT. The V call is TRBV2, the J call TRBJ1-4, with 7 positions matching TRBD1. The junction had 5 bases not matched to a gene; V was cut back by 3 bases and J by 7 bases. The CDR3 sequence is 14 residues long. Germline CDR1 and CDR2: SNHLY and FYNNEI.

This chain joins TRBV7-9 and TRBJ2-5, with 9 bases that match TRBD1. The CDR3 contains 14 residues. CDR1 and CDR2 (germline): SEHNR, FQNEAQ (reference sequence). The V segment lost 4 bases and the J segment 3 bases; nucleotides outside the gene matches: 3. As DNA, the CDR3 is TGTGCCAGCAGCTACCGGACAGGGGAAGAGACCCAGTACTTC. This translates into CASSYRTGEETQYF. Using reference TRBV7-9 and TRBJ2-5 for the parts outside the CDR3, the full variable domain is DTGVSQNPRHKITKRGQNVTFRCDPISEHNRLYWYRQTLGQGPEFLTYFQNEAQLEKSRLLSDRFSAERPKGSFSTLEIQRTEQGDSAMYLCASSYRTGEETQYFGPGTRLLVL.